These T cell receptor beta chains were read from a single sample in a study of technical replicates of blood from a few donors. Produced via immunoSEQ multiplex PCR; TCRdb's table is partial and in-frame only. This table has tens of thousands of clones, approximately 90% appearing once. The source material was PBMCs. The receptors stem from a human donor in good health. Some clones in this sample may be carry-over from other donors' samples. The CDR3 runs from the conserved cysteine through the conserved F or W. A D gene is named only where the DNA matches it firmly.

V gene: TRBV5-6
J gene: TRBJ2-2
D gene: TRBD2
CDR3 DNA: TGTGCCAGCAGCTTGGCCGGGACTAGCAGGGACACCGGGGAGCTGTTTTTT
CDR3 protein: CASSLAGTSRDTGELFF

V gene: TRBV29-1
J gene: TRBJ2-5
D gene: -
CDR3 DNA: TGCAGCGTTTCTACTAGGGGGACGCTGGAGACCCAGTACTTC
CDR3 protein: CSVSTRGTLETQYF

V gene: TRBV7-9
J gene: TRBJ1-6
D gene: TRBD1
CDR3 DNA: TGTGCCAGCAGCTTTAGTACAGGGGTCAATTCACCCCTCCACTTT
CDR3 protein: CASSFSTGVNSPLHF

V gene: TRBV27
J gene: TRBJ2-7
D gene: TRBD2
CDR3 DNA: TGTGCCAGCAGTTCAATTAGCGGGAGGGCCGGGGGGTACGAGCAGTACTTC
CDR3 protein: CASSSISGRAGGYEQYF

V gene: TRBV7-6
J gene: TRBJ2-7
D gene: -
CDR3 DNA: TGTGCCAGCAGCTTAGGCGGGGACGAGCAGTACTTC
CDR3 protein: CASSLGGDEQYF

V gene: TRBV9
J gene: TRBJ2-7
D gene: TRBD2
CDR3 DNA: TGTGCCAGCAGCCCCCAACTAGCGGGGGGTTACGAGCAGTACTTC
CDR3 protein: CASSPQLAGGYEQYF

V gene: TRBV4-3
J gene: TRBJ1-2
D gene: -
CDR3 DNA: TGCGCCAGCAGCCAAGGGTCCGGGATAGGGTCCTATGGCTACACCTTC
CDR3 protein: CASSQGSGIGSYGYTF

V gene: TRBV12-5
J gene: TRBJ2-1
D gene: -
CDR3 DNA: TGTGCTAGTGGTTTCAACACTAACAATGAGCAGTTCTTC
CDR3 protein: CASGFNTNNEQFF

V gene: TRBV6-4
J gene: TRBJ1-2
D gene: -
CDR3 DNA: TGTGCCAGCAGCCTGTCGGAGGGCTATGGCTACACCTTC
CDR3 protein: CASSLSEGYGYTF

V gene: TRBV19
J gene: TRBJ1-2
D gene: -
CDR3 DNA: TGTGCCACCAGGGGACCTAACTATGGCTACACCTTC
CDR3 protein: CATRGPNYGYTF

V gene: TRBV6-5
J gene: TRBJ2-7
D gene: -
CDR3 DNA: TGTGCCAGCAGTTACTCAGGCTCAGGGGCCTACGAGCAGTACTTC
CDR3 protein: CASSYSGSGAYEQYF

V gene: TRBV6-5
J gene: TRBJ1-1
D gene: -
CDR3 DNA: TGTGCCAGCAGTCCACCACAGGGCACTGAAGCTTTCTTT
CDR3 protein: CASSPPQGTEAFF

V gene: TRBV27
J gene: TRBJ1-5
D gene: -
CDR3 DNA: TGTGCCAGCAGTTTTAACGGGGGGACTCAGCCCCAGCATTTT
CDR3 protein: CASSFNGGTQPQHF

V gene: TRBV5-4
J gene: TRBJ2-5
D gene: -
CDR3 DNA: TGTGCCAGCAGCTTGGGACAGAGTCAAGAGACCCAGTACTTC
CDR3 protein: CASSLGQSQETQYF

V gene: TRBV23-1
J gene: TRBJ1-5
D gene: TRBD1
CDR3 DNA: TGCGCCAGCAGTGGCAGGGGGCCAAATCAGCCCCAGCATTTT
CDR3 protein: CASSGRGPNQPQHF

V gene: TRBV5-1
J gene: TRBJ2-1
D gene: TRBD1
CDR3 DNA: TGCGCCAGCAGCTTGGGACAGGGGGCGATGTACAATGAGCAGTTCTTC
CDR3 protein: CASSLGQGAMYNEQFF

V gene: TRBV6-5
J gene: TRBJ1-2
D gene: -
CDR3 DNA: TGTGCCAGCAGGAAGACAGTTACCAACTATGGCTACACCTTC
CDR3 protein: CASRKTVTNYGYTF